These T cell receptor beta chains were read from a single sample in a study of vaccination effects on CD4 cells after COVID-19. For these receptors, no antigen is known. This table comes from immunoSEQ multiplex PCR, and its TCRdb copy is limited to in-frame clones, with some not included. The table records about 45,000 clones, 55% to 85% of them present only once. Sequencing used CD4+ T cells from PBMCs cultured without peptide, obtained after COVID-19 vaccination. Source of these receptors: a human donor who received a COVID-19 vaccine. Both conserved end residues are part of each CDR3. A D gene is named only where the DNA matches it firmly. Some rows mark clone size as missing; the rest say once, few, many or name a class of expanded clone.

j_call v_call d_call clone_size cdr3_aa cdr3_nt
TRBJ2-5 TRBV3-1/TRBV3-2 NA NA CASSRRGEGTQYF TGTGCCAGCAGCCGGCGCGGCGAGGGGACCCAGTACTTC
TRBJ1-1 TRBV6-2/TRBV6-3 TRBD1 few CASSNRGRMNTEAFF TGTGCCAGCAGTAACAGGGGCCGGATGAACACTGAAGCTTTCTTT
TRBJ2-1 TRBV24-1 NA NA CATSDLKYTGQFF TGTGCCACCAGTGACCTCAAGTATACAGGGCAGTTCTTC
TRBJ1-2 TRBV5-8 NA NA CASSLEAGGRGYTF TGTGCCAGCAGCTTGGAGGCGGGGGGCCGGGGCTACACCTTC
TRBJ2-1 TRBV11-2 TRBD2 NA CASDPRGGYNEQFF TGTGCCAGCGATCCCCGGGGGGGATACAATGAGCAGTTCTTC
TRBJ1-1 TRBV6-5 NA NA CASSYPGGVWGTEAFF TGTGCCAGCAGTTACCCCGGAGGGGTCTGGGGTACTGAAGCTTTCTTT
TRBJ2-2 TRBV9 NA NA CASSVGTVDTGELFF TGTGCCAGCAGCGTAGGGACGGTGGACACCGGGGAGCTGTTTTTT
TRBJ2-2 TRBV5-1 NA NA CASSSGELFGELFF TGCGCCAGCAGTTCGGGGGAGCTATTCGGGGAGCTGTTTTTT
TRBJ2-7 TRBV15 TRBD1 NA CATSRGDRTAYEQYF TGTGCCACCAGCAGAGGGGACAGGACGGCCTACGAGCAGTACTTC
TRBJ1-2 TRBV3-1/TRBV3-2 NA NA CASSHDYGYTF TGTGCCAGCAGCCATGACTATGGCTACACCTTC
TRBJ1-2 TRBV6-6 TRBD1 NA CASSYSGQENGYTF TGTGCCAGCAGTTACTCTGGACAGGAAAATGGCTACACCTTC
TRBJ2-1 TRBV3-1/TRBV3-2 NA once CASSQLAVEQFF TGTGCCAGCAGCCAACTGGCGGTGGAGCAGTTCTTC
TRBJ2-6 TRBV6-5 NA NA CATERPGANVLTF TGTGCCACCGAGAGACCTGGGGCCAACGTCCTGACTTTC
TRBJ2-2 TRBV5-4 NA NA CASSLNWGVVGELFF TGTGCCAGCAGCTTGAATTGGGGGGTCGTCGGGGAGCTGTTTTTT
TRBJ1-4 TRBV10-3 TRBD1 NA CAISGQGAEKLFF TGTGCCATCAGTGGCCAGGGGGCTGAAAAACTGTTTTTT
TRBJ2-7 TRBV9 NA few CASSPRWMGEQYF TGTGCCAGCAGCCCTCGCTGGATGGGCGAGCAGTACTTC
TRBJ1-4 TRBV13 NA NA CASSLGVREKLFF TGTGCCAGCAGCTTAGGGGTCCGAGAAAAACTGTTTTTT
TRBJ1-5 TRBV19 NA few CASSMAGYGNQPQHF TGTGCCAGTAGTATGGCGGGGTATGGCAATCAGCCCCAGCATTTT
TRBJ2-2 TRBV19 NA NA CASSTIHGTSTGELFF TGTGCCAGTAGTACCATACATGGGACATCCACCGGGGAGCTGTTTTTT